This TCR beta chain was retrieved from a study of chemoradiotherapy in HPV16-positive cancers. Germline assignment: CDR1 MDHEN and CDR2 SYDVKM. The CDR3 loop spans 13 amino acids. V shed 4 bases and J shed 8 bases, with 14 bases lying between them. The table came from immunoSEQ multiplex PCR; TCRdb's copy has only in-frame clones and leaves some out. The sample shows under 20,000 clones, 75% to 90% of them seen only once. This clonotype originated in a human donor with HPV-associated anogenital cancer. The source was blood, collected from a patient who underwent chemoradiotherapy. The chain links TRBV28 to TRBJ1-2; D may be TRBD1 (5 bases). The CDR3 DNA is TGTGCCAGCAGTTCGCAGGGCTTCGAGGGCTACACCTTC. Its protein is CASSSQGFEGYTF.